This TCR beta chain is from a study of breast tumors, draining lymph nodes, adjacent tissues. Breast cancer patients provided tissue from their axillary draining lymph nodes. TCRdb used MiXCR to reprocess the multiplex PCR reads, holding one entry per CDR3 protein. Of approximately 88,000 distinct CDR3 sequences in the sample, over 25% were seen once. CDR1 is SGDLS and CDR2 is YYNGEE in the germline V gene. Between the trimmed V and J ends, which lost 0 bases and 1 base, there was a span of 5 bases. The CDR3 is made up of 13 amino acids. Material for sequencing was axillary lymph node tissue. The V gene is TRBV9, the J gene TRBJ2-7, with D maybe TRBD1 (5 bases). This clonotype originated in a female donor with breast cancer. Some clones in this sample may be carry-over from other donors' samples. The CDR3: CASSVEGSYEQYF. CDR3 nucleotides: TGTGCCAGCAGCGTAGAGGGGTCCTACGAGCAGTACTTC.